The 3 T cell receptor beta chains below all came from one sample that was sequenced in a study of blood T cell repertoires in COVID-19. Assay: immunoSEQ multiplex PCR; the TCRdb copy retains only in-frame clones and omits some. The profile shows about 6,600 clones, approximately 90% of them singletons. Sequenced material: peripheral blood. These TCRs come from a human donor in a cohort sampled during active COVID-19. The donor label of this sample is uncertain.

The chain joins TRBV19 to TRBJ2-7; D is possibly TRBD1 (6 bases). This CDR3 contains 13 residues. Germline V lookup: CDR1 LNHDA, CDR2 SQIVND (reference sequence). The germline V and J ends were trimmed by 7 bases and 0 bases, with 10 bases remaining between them. Here the CDR3 DNA reads TGTGCCAGTAATCCACAGGGCTCCTACGAGCAGTACTTC. Translated, it gives CASNPQGSYEQYF.

V is TRBV7-7 and J is TRBJ2-7; D unclear. Trimming took 2 bases from V and 8 from J, leaving 10 bases between them. CDR1 and CDR2 (germline): SSHAT, FNYEAQ (reference sequence). This CDR3 comprises 12 residues. The CDR3 DNA reads TGTGCCAGCAGCTTATCCAGGTATCAGCAGTACTTC. Protein sequence: CASSLSRYQQYF.

This clone showed up just once. CDR3 loop: CASSRGGQGYEQYF. CDR3 DNA sequence: TGTGCCAGCAGTAGAGGGGGACAGGGCTACGAGCAGTACTTC. The rearrangement links TRBV6-2 or TRBV6-3 to TRBJ2-7; 9 nucleotides agree with TRBD1. In germline, CDR1 is MNHEY, CDR2 SVGEGT. The CDR3 extends over 14 amino acids. Losses at the gene ends were 5 bases for V and 3 bases for J; bases not matched to a gene: 5.